Listed below are T cell receptor beta chains from one sample, sequenced in a study of Tregs in tolerant kidney transplant recipients. Some clones are missing from TCRdb's copy, which holds only in-frame ones; the method was immunoSEQ multiplex PCR. The data hold about 52,000 clones, with roughly nine tenths observed a single time. This specimen was CD8+ T cells from blood (PBMCs), taken 24 months after the transplant. The receptors derive from a human patient who received a combined kidney and bone marrow transplant. The graft donor may be the source of some T cells. The CDR3 runs from the conserved cysteine through the conserved F or W. A D gene is named only where the DNA matches it firmly. Size values are once, few and many counts, or a class for expanded clones, and some rows have none.

size,V,length,D,J,CDR3,DNA
once,TRBV6-5,14,.,TRBJ2-2,CASSYSTNTGELFF,TGTGCCAGCAGTTACTCGACTAACACCGGGGAGCTGTTTTTT
.,TRBV4-3,20,TRBD2,TRBJ2-3,CASSQIPTRGLAGQADTQYF,TGCGCCAGCAGCCAAATCCCAACCCGTGGACTAGCGGGCCAAGCAGATACGCAGTATTTT
.,TRBV7-9,15,.,TRBJ1-3,CASSLGGLSGNTIYF,TGTGCCAGCAGCTTAGGTGGACTCTCTGGAAACACCATATATTTT
.,TRBV6-1,16,TRBD1,TRBJ1-2,CASSETRQGGTDGYTF,TGTGCCAGCAGTGAAACTCGGCAGGGGGGCACTGATGGCTACACCTTC
.,TRBV30,14,.,TRBJ2-2,CAWSDYEDTGELFF,TGTGCCTGGAGTGATTATGAGGACACCGGGGAGCTGTTTTTT
once,TRBV27,16,TRBD1,TRBJ1-5,CASSLSFGTGARPQHF,TGTGCCAGCAGTTTATCGTTCGGGACAGGGGCACGGCCCCAGCATTTT
.,TRBV6-5,14,.,TRBJ2-7,CASSEYRGSYEQYF,TGTGCCAGCAGTGAATACCGCGGCTCCTACGAGCAGTACTTC
.,TRBV7-2,15,.,TRBJ2-2,CASSLVGHATGELFF,TGTGCCAGCAGCTTAGTGGGACACGCCACCGGGGAGCTGTTTTTT
.,TRBV5-5,14,TRBD1,TRBJ1-2,CASSFWTGIYGYTF,TGTGCCAGCAGCTTCTGGACAGGGATTTATGGCTACACCTTC
.,TRBV5-1,14,.,TRBJ2-7,CASSSGQLSYEQYF,TGCGCCAGCAGCTCCGGACAACTGTCCTACGAGCAGTACTTC
.,TRBV4-2,16,.,TRBJ2-3,CASSHLEGGGPDTQYF,TGTGCCAGCAGCCATTTGGAGGGGGGGGGCCCTGATACGCAGTATTTT
.,TRBV6-4,14,.,TRBJ1-2,CASSETRINYGYTF,TGTGCCAGCAGTGAAACCAGGATTAACTATGGCTACACCTTC
.,TRBV4-2,13,.,TRBJ2-1,CASSHTVYNEQFF,TGTGCCAGCAGCCATACGGTTTACAATGAGCAGTTCTTC
once,TRBV4-3,14,TRBD1,TRBJ2-1,CASSQRQGVYEQFF,TGCGCCAGCAGCCAAAGACAGGGAGTCTATGAGCAGTTCTTC
.,TRBV13,14,TRBD2,TRBJ2-1,CASSLGLAVNEQFF,TGTGCCAGCAGCTTAGGACTAGCGGTCAATGAGCAGTTCTTC
.,TRBV5-4,15,TRBD2,TRBJ2-1,CASSSSSGAYNEQFF,TGTGCCAGCAGCTCCTCTAGCGGGGCTTACAATGAGCAGTTCTTC
.,TRBV7-2,16,.,TRBJ2-7,CASSFGGAGPLRGQYF,TGTGCCAGCAGCTTTGGGGGTGCGGGACCCTTACGTGGGCAGTACTTC
.,TRBV19,16,TRBD1,TRBJ1-2,CASSIRGTGENYGYTF,TGTGCCAGTAGTATAAGAGGGACAGGAGAGAACTATGGCTACACCTTC
.,TRBV15,15,TRBD2,TRBJ2-5,CATSNTGTSGETQYF,TGTGCCACCAGCAATACCGGGACTAGCGGAGAGACCCAGTACTTC
.,TRBV21-1,16,.,TRBJ2-7,CASYTLGGRISYEQYF,TGTGCCAGCTATACGTTGGGGGGGCGCATATCCTACGAGCAGTACTTC
.,TRBV5-8,19,TRBD2,TRBJ2-3,CASSGGLAGGNPFTDTQYF,TGTGCCAGCAGCGGGGGACTAGCGGGGGGGAATCCTTTCACAGATACGCAGTATTTT
.,TRBV19,14,TRBD1,TRBJ2-5,CASSSRTGKETQYF,TGTGCCAGTAGTTCCCGGACAGGGAAAGAGACCCAGTACTTC
.,TRBV7-9,14,.,TRBJ1-1,CASSSTGRNTEAFF,TGTGCCAGCAGCTCCACAGGGCGCAACACTGAAGCTTTCTTT
few,TRBV7-2,15,TRBD2,TRBJ2-1,CASSQTSGPYNEQFF,TGTGCCAGCAGCCAAACTAGCGGACCCTACAATGAGCAGTTCTTC
.,TRBV12-2,15,.,TRBJ2-1,CASRPSEWTGDEQFF,TGTGCAAGTCGCCCGAGCGAGTGGACAGGGGATGAGCAGTTCTTC
.,TRBV25-1,17,TRBD2,TRBJ2-3,CASSDIRLAGGSDTQYF,TGTGCCAGCAGTGACATTCGGCTAGCGGGAGGTTCAGATACGCAGTATTTT
.,TRBV30,17,TRBD2,TRBJ2-5,CAWSVGVAGGPKETQYF,TGTGCCTGGAGTGTAGGGGTAGCGGGGGGCCCGAAAGAGACCCAGTACTTC
.,TRBV5-6,15,TRBD1,TRBJ1-4,CASSYGTGEGEKLFF,TGTGCCAGCAGCTACGGGACAGGGGAGGGTGAAAAACTGTTTTTT
.,TRBV11-3,12,.,TRBJ2-1,CASSPYANEQFF,TGTGCCAGCAGCCCTTACGCGAATGAGCAGTTCTTC
.,TRBV11-2,15,.,TRBJ2-5,CASSLGGSGLETQYF,TGTGCCAGCAGCTTAGGAGGGAGCGGATTGGAGACCCAGTACTTC
.,TRBV19,15,.,TRBJ2-6,CASSTSASGANVLTF,TGTGCCAGTAGTACTAGTGCCTCTGGGGCCAACGTCCTGACTTTC
.,TRBV4-3,17,TRBD1,TRBJ2-1,CASSPDSIGTGYNEQFF,TGCGCCAGCAGCCCCGACTCCATCGGGACAGGTTACAATGAGCAGTTCTTC
.,TRBV5-6,14,TRBD1,TRBJ2-7,CASSFGTGEYEQYF,TGTGCCAGCAGCTTCGGGACAGGGGAGTACGAGCAGTACTTC
.,TRBV18,15,.,TRBJ1-4,CASSPQGLTNEKLFF,TGTGCCAGCTCACCTCAGGGTTTAACTAATGAAAAACTGTTTTTT
.,TRBV19,15,TRBD1,TRBJ2-7,CASSFGQVPSYEQYF,TGTGCCAGTAGTTTCGGACAGGTTCCTTCCTACGAGCAGTACTTC
.,TRBV7-2,15,TRBD2,TRBJ2-3,CASSLVGEGWDTQYF,TGTGCCAGCAGCTTAGTAGGGGAGGGTTGGGATACGCAGTATTTT
.,TRBV5-1,14,TRBD1,TRBJ1-4,CASSRTGWWEKLFF,TGCGCCAGCAGCCGGACAGGGTGGTGGGAAAAACTGTTTTTT
.,TRBV13,15,.,TRBJ2-1,CASSRKGDGYNEQFF,TGTGCCAGCAGCCGGAAGGGGGATGGCTACAATGAGCAGTTCTTC
.,TRBV28,15,.,TRBJ1-1,CASSLRTLMNTEAFF,TGTGCCAGCAGTTTACGGACTCTAATGAACACTGAAGCTTTCTTT
.,TRBV27,13,.,TRBJ2-7,CASSLYTGYEQYF,TGTGCCAGCAGTTTATATACCGGCTACGAGCAGTACTTC
.,TRBV27,15,TRBD1,TRBJ1-5,CASSSRTGLGQPQHF,TGTGCCAGCAGTTCTCGGACAGGGTTAGGACAGCCCCAGCATTTT
.,TRBV19,15,TRBD1,TRBJ1-2,CASSIAGQGAYGYTF,TGTGCCAGTAGTATTGCGGGACAGGGGGCCTATGGCTACACCTTC
.,TRBV19,13,.,TRBJ2-7,CASSIDHSYEQYF,TGTGCCAGTAGTATAGACCACTCCTACGAGCAGTACTTC
.,TRBV13,13,.,TRBJ2-7,CASSSGRNYEQYF,TGTGCCAGCAGCTCGGGTCGAAACTACGAGCAGTACTTC
.,TRBV12-5,20,TRBD1,TRBJ2-2,CASGSRGGFGQESFAGELFF,TGTGCTAGTGGTTCAAGGGGTGGATTCGGACAGGAAAGCTTCGCCGGGGAGCTGTTTTTT
.,TRBV6-1,15,TRBD2,TRBJ2-7,CASKELRGGSYEQYF,TGTGCCAGCAAGGAGCTTCGGGGAGGGTCCTACGAGCAGTACTTC
.,TRBV5-6,16,TRBD1,TRBJ2-3,CASSLDPTGGANTQYF,TGTGCCAGCAGCTTGGACCCGACAGGGGGCGCAAATACGCAGTATTTT
.,TRBV19,15,.,TRBJ2-6,CASRTAHSGANVLTF,TGTGCCAGTCGGACAGCGCACTCTGGGGCCAACGTCCTGACTTTC
few,TRBV6-5,14,TRBD1,TRBJ2-7,CASNPGTASYEQYF,TGTGCCAGCAACCCCGGGACAGCCTCCTACGAGCAGTACTTC
.,TRBV27,14,.,TRBJ2-3,CASSLIGGTDTQYF,TGTGCCAGCAGTTTAATAGGGGGCACAGATACGCAGTATTTT
.,TRBV4-1,15,.,TRBJ1-1,CASSPANQENTEAFF,TGCGCCAGCAGCCCCGCAAACCAGGAGAACACTGAAGCTTTCTTT
.,TRBV27,14,.,TRBJ1-1,CASSFRGENTEAFF,TGTGCCAGCAGTTTTCGGGGGGAGAACACTGAAGCTTTCTTT
.,TRBV6-5,14,.,TRBJ1-3,CASSLYRAGNTIYF,TGTGCCAGCAGTCTCTACAGAGCTGGAAACACCATATATTTT
.,TRBV7-3,16,.,TRBJ2-7,CASSFFDVRGGYEQYF,TGTGCCAGCAGCTTCTTTGACGTCAGGGGCGGCTACGAGCAGTACTTC
.,TRBV5-8,15,TRBD1,TRBJ2-7,CASSDGQGTPYEQYF,TGTGCCAGCAGCGACGGACAGGGGACCCCCTACGAGCAGTACTTC
.,TRBV7-6,15,TRBD2,TRBJ2-1,CASSRTSGGSNEQFF,TGTGCCAGCAGCCGGACTAGCGGGGGTTCAAATGAGCAGTTCTTC
.,TRBV10-3,16,TRBD2,TRBJ2-1,CAISEGWTSGYNEQFF,TGTGCCATCAGTGAGGGTTGGACTAGCGGGTACAATGAGCAGTTCTTC
.,TRBV4-1,15,TRBD1,TRBJ1-2,CASSQDTRQGNGYTF,TGCGCCAGCAGCCAAGATACCCGACAGGGGAATGGCTACACCTTC
.,TRBV4-3,18,.,TRBJ1-6,CASSQDWRSFSYNSPLHF,TGCGCCAGCAGCCAAGATTGGCGGTCATTTTCCTATAATTCACCCCTCCACTTT